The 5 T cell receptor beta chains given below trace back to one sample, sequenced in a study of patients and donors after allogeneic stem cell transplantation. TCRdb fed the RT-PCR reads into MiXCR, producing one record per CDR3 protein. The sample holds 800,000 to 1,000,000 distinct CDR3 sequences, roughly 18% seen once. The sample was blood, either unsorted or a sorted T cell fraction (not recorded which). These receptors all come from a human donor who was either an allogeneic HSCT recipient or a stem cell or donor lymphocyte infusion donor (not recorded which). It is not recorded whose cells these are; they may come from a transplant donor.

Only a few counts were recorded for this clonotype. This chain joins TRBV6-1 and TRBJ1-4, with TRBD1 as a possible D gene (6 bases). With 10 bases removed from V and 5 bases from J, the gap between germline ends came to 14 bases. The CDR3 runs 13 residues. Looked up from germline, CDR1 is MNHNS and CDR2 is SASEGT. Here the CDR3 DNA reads TGTGCCACCCGGAGGGGGTGGAATGAAAAACTGTTTTTT. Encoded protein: CATRRGWNEKLFF.

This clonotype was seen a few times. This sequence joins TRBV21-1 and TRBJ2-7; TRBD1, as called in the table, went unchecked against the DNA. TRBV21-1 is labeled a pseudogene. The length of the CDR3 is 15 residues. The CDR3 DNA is TGTGCCAGCAGCAAATACGGGACAGGTAGATACGAGCAGTACTTC. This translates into CASSKYGTGRYEQYF.

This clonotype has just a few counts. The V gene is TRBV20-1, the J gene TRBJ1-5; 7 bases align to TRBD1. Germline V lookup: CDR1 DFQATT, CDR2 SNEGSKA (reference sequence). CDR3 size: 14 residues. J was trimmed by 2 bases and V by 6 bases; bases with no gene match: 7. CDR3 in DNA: TGCAGTGCGCGACAGGGTAGTGGCAATCAGCCCCAGCATTTT. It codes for CSARQGSGNQPQHF.

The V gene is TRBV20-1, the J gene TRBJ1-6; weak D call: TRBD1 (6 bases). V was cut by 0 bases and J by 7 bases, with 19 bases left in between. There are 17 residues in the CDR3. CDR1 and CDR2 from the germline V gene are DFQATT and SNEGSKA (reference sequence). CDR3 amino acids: CSARETGGGQSNSPLHF. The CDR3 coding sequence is TGCAGTGCTAGAGAAACCGGAGGAGGACAGTCGAATTCACCCCTCCACTTT.

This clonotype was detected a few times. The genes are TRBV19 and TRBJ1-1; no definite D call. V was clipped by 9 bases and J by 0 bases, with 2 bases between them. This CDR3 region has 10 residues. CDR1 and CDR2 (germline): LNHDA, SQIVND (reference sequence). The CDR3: CASMNTEAFF. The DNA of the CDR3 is TGTGCCAGCATGAACACTGAAGCTTTCTTT.